This T cell receptor (beta chain) was sequenced for a study of blood T cell repertoires in COVID-19. At the level of the study: The study drew acute and convalescent COVID-19 samples from the United States, Italy and Spain.

Per germline, CDR1 SGHTA and CDR2 FQGNSA. Trimming took off 1 base at V and 5 bases at J, with 11 bases between the two ends. This CDR3 spans 14 amino acids. Clinical histories supplied by participants themselves formed the basis of cohort assignment. Either two negative PCRs, clearance, or symptom resolution qualified Cohort 3 donors as recovered. As originally analysed: Reference gene primer amplification yielded estimated nucleated cell counts. Generated by immunoSEQ multiplex PCR, the TCRdb table keeps only in-frame clones and is missing some. The V and J calls and clone size are taken from that table; D and trimming were inferred from the DNA. This table has just under 250,000 clones, roughly 90% appearing once.

The sequenced sample was PBMCs or T cells enriched from blood (not recorded which). V is TRBV7-2 and J is TRBJ1-2, with a weak D call TRBD1 (5 bases). This TCR was recovered from a woman younger than 45 who had recovered from COVID-19. The CDR3 protein is CASSLEVPGYGYTF. The CDR3, as DNA: TGTGCCAGCAGCTTAGAAGTCCCAGGGTATGGCTACACCTTC.